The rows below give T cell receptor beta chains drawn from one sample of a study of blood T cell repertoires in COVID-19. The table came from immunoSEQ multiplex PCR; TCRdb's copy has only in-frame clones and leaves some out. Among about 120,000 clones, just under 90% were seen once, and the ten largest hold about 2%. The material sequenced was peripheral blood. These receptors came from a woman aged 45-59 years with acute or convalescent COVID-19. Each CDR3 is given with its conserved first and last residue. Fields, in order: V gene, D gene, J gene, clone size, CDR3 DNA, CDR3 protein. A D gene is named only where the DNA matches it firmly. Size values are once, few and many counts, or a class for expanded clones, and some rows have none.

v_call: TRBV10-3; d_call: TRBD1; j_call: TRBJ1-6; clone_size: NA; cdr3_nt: TGTGCCATCAGTCAACAGGGGCAGGGTTCACCCCTCCACTTT; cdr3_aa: CAISQQGQGSPLHF
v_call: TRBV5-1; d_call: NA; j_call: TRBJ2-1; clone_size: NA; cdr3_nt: TGCGCCAGCGTCTTAAACAATGAGCAGTTCTTC; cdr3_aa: CASVLNNEQFF
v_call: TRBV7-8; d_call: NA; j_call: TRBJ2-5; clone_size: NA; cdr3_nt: TGTGCCAGCAGCTTAGCGCAGGTGTACCAAGAGACCCAGTACTTC; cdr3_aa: CASSLAQVYQETQYF
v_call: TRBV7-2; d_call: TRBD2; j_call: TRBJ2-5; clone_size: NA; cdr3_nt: TGTGCCAGCAGCCCGGGACTAGGACTGAAGACCCAGTACTTC; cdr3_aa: CASSPGLGLKTQYF
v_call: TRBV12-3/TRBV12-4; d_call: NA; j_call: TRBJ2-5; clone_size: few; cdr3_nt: TGTGCCAGCAGTCTGACTAGAGGAGAGACCCAGTACTTC; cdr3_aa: CASSLTRGETQYF
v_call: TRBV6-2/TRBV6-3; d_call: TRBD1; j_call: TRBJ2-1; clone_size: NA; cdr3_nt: TGTGCCAGCAGTTACTCGCGGGGACAGGGTTTTGGTGGGGTGGAGTTCTTC; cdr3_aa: CASSYSRGQGFGGVEFF
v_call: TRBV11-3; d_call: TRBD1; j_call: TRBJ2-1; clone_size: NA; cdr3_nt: TGTGCCAGCAGCTTAGGGGACAGGGGGCCAAATGAGCAGTTCTTC; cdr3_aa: CASSLGDRGPNEQFF
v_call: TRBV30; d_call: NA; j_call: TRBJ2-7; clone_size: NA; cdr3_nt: TGTGCCTGGAGTCCCTCCTCGGGACACTACGAGCAGTACTTC; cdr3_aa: CAWSPSSGHYEQYF
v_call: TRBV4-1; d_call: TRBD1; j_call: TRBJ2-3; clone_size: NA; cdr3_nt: TGCGCCAGCAGCCCGGACAGGGGGCGAACAGATACGCAGTATTTT; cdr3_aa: CASSPDRGRTDTQYF
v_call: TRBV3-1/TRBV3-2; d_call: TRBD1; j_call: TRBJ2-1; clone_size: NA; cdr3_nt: TGTGCCAGCAGCCAATCATTAAAGGGACAGGGGCGGAGTGAGCAGTTCTTC; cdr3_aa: CASSQSLKGQGRSEQFF
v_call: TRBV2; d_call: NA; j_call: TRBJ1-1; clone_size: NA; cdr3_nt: TGTGCCAGTGCGGCACAGGCCGACACTGAAGCTTTCTTT; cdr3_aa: CASAAQADTEAFF
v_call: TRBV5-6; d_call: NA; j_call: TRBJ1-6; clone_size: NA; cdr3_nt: TGTGCCAGCAGCTTGGCCGTGGAGGGGCAGACCCTCCACTTT; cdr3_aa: CASSLAVEGQTLHF
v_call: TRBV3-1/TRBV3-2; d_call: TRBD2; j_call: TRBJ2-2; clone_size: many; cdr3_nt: TGTGCCAGCGCTTTTGGGACTACTAACACCGGGGAGCTGTTTTTT; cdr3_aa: CASAFGTTNTGELFF
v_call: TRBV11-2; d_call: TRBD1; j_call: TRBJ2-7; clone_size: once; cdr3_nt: TGTGCCAGCAGCATTCCGGGACAGCTCTACGAGCAGTACTTC; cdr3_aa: CASSIPGQLYEQYF
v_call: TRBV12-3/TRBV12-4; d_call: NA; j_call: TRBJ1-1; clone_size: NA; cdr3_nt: TGTGCCAGCAGCAAACAGCCGAACACTGAAGCTTTCTTT; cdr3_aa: CASSKQPNTEAFF
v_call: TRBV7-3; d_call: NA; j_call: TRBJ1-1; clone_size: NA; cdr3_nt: TGTGCCAGCAGCTTATCCTATAACACTGAAGCTTTCTTT; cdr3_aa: CASSLSYNTEAFF
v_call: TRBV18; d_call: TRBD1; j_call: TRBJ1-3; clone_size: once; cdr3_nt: TGTGCCAGCTCCCCAGGGACAGTTGGGGACACCATATATTTT; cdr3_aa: CASSPGTVGDTIYF
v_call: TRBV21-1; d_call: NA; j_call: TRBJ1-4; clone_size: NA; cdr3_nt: TGTGCCAGCAGGAATATGTGGCCTAATGAAAAACTGTTTTTT; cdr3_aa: CASRNMWPNEKLFF
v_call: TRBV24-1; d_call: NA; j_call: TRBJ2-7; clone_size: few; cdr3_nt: TGTGCCACCAGTGCTGCCGGGAACTCCTACGAGCAGTACTTC; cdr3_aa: CATSAAGNSYEQYF
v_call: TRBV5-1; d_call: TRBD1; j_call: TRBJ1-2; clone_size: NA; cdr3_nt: TGCGCCAGCAGGGGCGGGACAGGGGCTAACTATGGCTACACCTTC; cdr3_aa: CASRGGTGANYGYTF
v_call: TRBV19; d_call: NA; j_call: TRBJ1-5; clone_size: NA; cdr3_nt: TGTGCCAGTAGGTCAGGCAATCAGCCCCAGCATTTT; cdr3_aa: CASRSGNQPQHF
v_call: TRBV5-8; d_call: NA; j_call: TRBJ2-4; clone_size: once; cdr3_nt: TGTGCCAGCAGCTTTGGTGGGAAGGCGGGGGCCAAAAACATTCAGTACTTC; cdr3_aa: CASSFGGKAGAKNIQYF
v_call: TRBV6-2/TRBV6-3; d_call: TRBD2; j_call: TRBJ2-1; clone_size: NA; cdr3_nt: TGTGCCAGCAGTTACCTTGGCGGGGGGATTGAGCAGTTCTTC; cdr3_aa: CASSYLGGGIEQFF
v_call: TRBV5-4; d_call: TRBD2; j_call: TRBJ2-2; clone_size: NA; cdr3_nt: TGTGCCAGCAGCCACACTAGCGGGGTAGGGACCGGGGAGCTGTTTTTT; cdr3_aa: CASSHTSGVGTGELFF
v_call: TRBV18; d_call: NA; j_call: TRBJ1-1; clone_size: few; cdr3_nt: TGTGCCAGCTCACCACCATCCGGGATCGGGACTGAAGCTTTCTTT; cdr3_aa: CASSPPSGIGTEAFF
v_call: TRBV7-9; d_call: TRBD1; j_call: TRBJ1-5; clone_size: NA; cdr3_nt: TGTGCCAGCAGCGAACAGGGGAATCAGCCCCAGCATTTT; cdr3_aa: CASSEQGNQPQHF
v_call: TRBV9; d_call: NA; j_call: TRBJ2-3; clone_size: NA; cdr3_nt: TGTGCCAGCAGTCAACCTAGGGTCGCGGGGGCGGGGGATACGCAGTATTTT; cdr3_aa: CASSQPRVAGAGDTQYF
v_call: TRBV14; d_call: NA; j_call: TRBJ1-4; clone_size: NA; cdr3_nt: TGTGCCAGCAGCCAAGTTCCATTTGAAAAACTGTTTTTT; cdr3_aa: CASSQVPFEKLFF
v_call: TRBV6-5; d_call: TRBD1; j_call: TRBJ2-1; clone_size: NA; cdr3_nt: TGTGCCAGCAGGCCGGGACAGGGGGCAGGGGATGAGCAGTTCTTC; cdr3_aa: CASRPGQGAGDEQFF
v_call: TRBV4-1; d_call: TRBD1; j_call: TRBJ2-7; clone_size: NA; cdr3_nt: TGCGCCAGCAGCCAAACTTACGGACAGGGGAACGAGCAGTACTTC; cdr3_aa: CASSQTYGQGNEQYF
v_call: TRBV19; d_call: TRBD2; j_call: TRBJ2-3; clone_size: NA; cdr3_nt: TGTGCCAGTAGCCCCCAGCGGGGGGGGGATACGCAGTATTTT; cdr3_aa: CASSPQRGGDTQYF
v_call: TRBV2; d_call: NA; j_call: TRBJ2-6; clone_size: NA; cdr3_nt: TGTGCCAGCAGTGAAATACACTCTGGGGCCAACGTCCTGACTTTC; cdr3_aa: CASSEIHSGANVLTF
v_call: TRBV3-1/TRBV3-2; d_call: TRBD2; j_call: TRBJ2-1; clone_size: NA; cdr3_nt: TGTGCCAGCAGCCAGGGGGGGGGTTACAATGAGCAGTTCTTC; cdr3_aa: CASSQGGGYNEQFF
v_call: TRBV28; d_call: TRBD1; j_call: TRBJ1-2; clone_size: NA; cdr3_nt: TGTGCCAGCAGTCCTGAGACAGGGGCCTTCTATGGCTACACCTTC; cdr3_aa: CASSPETGAFYGYTF
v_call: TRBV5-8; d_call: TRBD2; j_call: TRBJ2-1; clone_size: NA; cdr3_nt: TGTGCCAGCAGCACAGCGGGATACAATGAGCAGTTCTTC; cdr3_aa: CASSTAGYNEQFF
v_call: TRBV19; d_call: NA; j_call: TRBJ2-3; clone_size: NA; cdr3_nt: TGTGCCAGTAGTATAATTACGACTAACACAGATACGCAGTATTTT; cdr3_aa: CASSIITTNTDTQYF
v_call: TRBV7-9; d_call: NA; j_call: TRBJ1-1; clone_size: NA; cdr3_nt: TGTGCCAGCAGCTTTGCGGGGGGTAGCACTGAAGCTTTCTTT; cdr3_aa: CASSFAGGSTEAFF
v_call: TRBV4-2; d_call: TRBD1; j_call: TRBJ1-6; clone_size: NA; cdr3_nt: TGTGCCAGCAGCCAAGATCTAGGACAGGGAACTTCACCCCTCCACTTT; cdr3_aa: CASSQDLGQGTSPLHF
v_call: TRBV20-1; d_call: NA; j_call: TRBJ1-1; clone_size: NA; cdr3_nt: TGCAGTGCAAACTGGAACACTGAAGCTTTCTTT; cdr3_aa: CSANWNTEAFF
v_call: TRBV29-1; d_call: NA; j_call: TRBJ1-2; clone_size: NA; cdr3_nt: TGCACCCATGGGAGTTTCTATGGCTACACCTTC; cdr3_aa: CTHGSFYGYTF
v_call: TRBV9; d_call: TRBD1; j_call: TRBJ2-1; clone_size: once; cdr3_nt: TGTGCCAGCAGCGTAGGGGACAGGGTAAGGTACAATGAGCAGTTCTTC; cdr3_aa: CASSVGDRVRYNEQFF
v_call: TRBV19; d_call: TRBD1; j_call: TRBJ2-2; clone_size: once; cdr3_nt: TGTGCCAGTAGTGGGGGGACAGGGGACGGGGAGCTGTTTTTT; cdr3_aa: CASSGGTGDGELFF
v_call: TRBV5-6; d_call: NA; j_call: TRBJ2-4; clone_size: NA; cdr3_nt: TGTGCCAGCGGTGGGGCCCGAGCCAAAAACATTCAGTACTTC; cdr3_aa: CASGGARAKNIQYF
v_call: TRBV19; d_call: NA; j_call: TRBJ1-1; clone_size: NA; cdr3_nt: TGTGCCAGTAGTAAGGTAGGCGGGAACACTGAAGCTTTCTTT; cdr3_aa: CASSKVGGNTEAFF
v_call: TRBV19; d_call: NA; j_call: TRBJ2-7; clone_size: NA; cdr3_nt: TGTGCCAGTAGTCTCGCCGGGACAACCTACGAGCAGTACTTC; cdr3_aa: CASSLAGTTYEQYF
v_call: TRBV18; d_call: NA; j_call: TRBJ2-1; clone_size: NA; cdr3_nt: TGTGCCAGCTCCCCCGGTCTGGCCTACAATGAGCAGTTCTTC; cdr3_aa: CASSPGLAYNEQFF
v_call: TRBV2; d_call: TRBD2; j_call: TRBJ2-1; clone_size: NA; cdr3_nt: TGTGCCAGCAGTGACTTAGGGACTAGCGGGAGGGGTGAGCAGTTCTTC; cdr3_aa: CASSDLGTSGRGEQFF
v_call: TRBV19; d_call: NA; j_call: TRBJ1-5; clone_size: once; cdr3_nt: TGTGGAACGTGGGGCAGGGAATTGGGTCAGCCCCAGCATTTT; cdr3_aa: CGTWGRELGQPQHF
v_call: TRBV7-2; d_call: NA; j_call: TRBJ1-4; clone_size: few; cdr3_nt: TGTGCCAGCAGCTTAGAGGGCAGGGCAGTGAGTGAAAAACTGTTTTTT; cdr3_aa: CASSLEGRAVSEKLFF
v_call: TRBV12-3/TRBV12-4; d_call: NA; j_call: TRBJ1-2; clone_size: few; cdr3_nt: TGTGCCAGCAGTTCCCAGGGGAGGGATGGCTACACCTTC; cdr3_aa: CASSSQGRDGYTF
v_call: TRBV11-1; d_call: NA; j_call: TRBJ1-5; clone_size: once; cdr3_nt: TGTGCCAGTTTAGACAGTATCAGCCCTACGCAGCCCCAGCATTTT; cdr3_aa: CASLDSISPTQPQHF
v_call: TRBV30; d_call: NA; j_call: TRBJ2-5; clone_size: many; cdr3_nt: TGTGCCTGGAGCGACCTCACGGGGAGGCAAGAGACCCAGTACTTC; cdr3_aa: CAWSDLTGRQETQYF
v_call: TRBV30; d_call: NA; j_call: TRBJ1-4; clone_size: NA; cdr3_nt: TGTGCCTGGAGTCTTGGGGCTGTTCTGGAAAAACTGTTTTTT; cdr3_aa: CAWSLGAVLEKLFF
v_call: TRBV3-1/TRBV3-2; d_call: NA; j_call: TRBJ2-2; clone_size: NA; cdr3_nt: TGTGCCAGCAGCCACTTAATCGGGGAGCTGTTTTTT; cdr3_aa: CASSHLIGELFF
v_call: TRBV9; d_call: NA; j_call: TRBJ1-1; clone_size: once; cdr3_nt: TGTGCCAGCAGCGTAGGAACATCCTTTGTCCCTGAAGCTTTCTTT; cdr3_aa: CASSVGTSFVPEAFF
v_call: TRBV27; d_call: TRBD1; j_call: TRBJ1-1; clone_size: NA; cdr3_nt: TGTGCCAGCAGTTCCTCCGGGACAGAGAACACTGAAGCTTTCTTT; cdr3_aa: CASSSSGTENTEAFF
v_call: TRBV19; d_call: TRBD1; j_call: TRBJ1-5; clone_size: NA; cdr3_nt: TGTGCCAGTAGTGTGCTCCGGGACAGGGACAATCAGCCCCAGCATTTT; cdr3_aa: CASSVLRDRDNQPQHF
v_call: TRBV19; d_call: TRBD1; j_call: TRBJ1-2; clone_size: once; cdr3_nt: TGTGCCAGTAGTGCTTATGGACAGGCTAACTATGGCTACACCTTC; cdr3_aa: CASSAYGQANYGYTF